A selection of T cell receptor beta chains follows, all from one sample in a study of PD-1 blockade in classical Hodgkin lymphoma. TCRdb's table, derived via immunoSEQ multiplex PCR, lists solely in-frame clones and lacks some. The data show 29,000 or so clones, with less than 80% seen just once and more than 2.5% held by the top ten. The starting material was peripheral blood mononuclear cells (PBMCs), obtained before the second cycle of nivolumab. These receptors were collected from a human donor with classical Hodgkin lymphoma. Each CDR3 is given with its conserved first and last residue. Clone sizes are given selectively: once, few, many, or a class where the clone is expanded.

clone size	V gene	CDR3 protein
few	TRBV19	CASSQGRTDTQYF
NA	TRBV6-6	CASRLTGPTEAFF
medium-sized	TRBV4-1	CASSRLGGEKLFF
once	TRBV10-3	CAISDRLAGGQGTQYF
NA	TRBV28	CASSITGINGGTQYF
NA	TRBV20-1	CSAGPSYEQYF
NA	TRBV6-1	CASRGVLGGEAFF
few	TRBV7-9	CASSLRVGATYNEQFF
NA	TRBV7-6	CASSSIVSSPLHF
NA	TRBV7-9	CASSDLGQATTYEQYF
few	TRBV7-2	CASSLRAAPAPNSYEQYF
NA	TRBV7-3	CASSLLGTSEQYF
NA	TRBV7-8	CASSPQGWGETQYF
NA	TRBV9	CASSVDENFYGYTF
NA	TRBV5-6	CASSLSGGGETQYF
NA	TRBV29-1	CSGDAGQVNTEAFF
few	TRBV7-9	CASSLVSQGPDTQYF
NA	TRBV28	CASSPQGYNEQFF
few	TRBV7-9	CASSSTDTSYNEQFF
NA	TRBV6-6	CASSYGGSRTDTQYF
NA	TRBV30	CAWSYGVDQPQHF
once	TRBV9	CASSVGGGSYGYTF
NA	TRBV9	CASSPYTGELFF
once	TRBV9	CASSADRGGADEQYF